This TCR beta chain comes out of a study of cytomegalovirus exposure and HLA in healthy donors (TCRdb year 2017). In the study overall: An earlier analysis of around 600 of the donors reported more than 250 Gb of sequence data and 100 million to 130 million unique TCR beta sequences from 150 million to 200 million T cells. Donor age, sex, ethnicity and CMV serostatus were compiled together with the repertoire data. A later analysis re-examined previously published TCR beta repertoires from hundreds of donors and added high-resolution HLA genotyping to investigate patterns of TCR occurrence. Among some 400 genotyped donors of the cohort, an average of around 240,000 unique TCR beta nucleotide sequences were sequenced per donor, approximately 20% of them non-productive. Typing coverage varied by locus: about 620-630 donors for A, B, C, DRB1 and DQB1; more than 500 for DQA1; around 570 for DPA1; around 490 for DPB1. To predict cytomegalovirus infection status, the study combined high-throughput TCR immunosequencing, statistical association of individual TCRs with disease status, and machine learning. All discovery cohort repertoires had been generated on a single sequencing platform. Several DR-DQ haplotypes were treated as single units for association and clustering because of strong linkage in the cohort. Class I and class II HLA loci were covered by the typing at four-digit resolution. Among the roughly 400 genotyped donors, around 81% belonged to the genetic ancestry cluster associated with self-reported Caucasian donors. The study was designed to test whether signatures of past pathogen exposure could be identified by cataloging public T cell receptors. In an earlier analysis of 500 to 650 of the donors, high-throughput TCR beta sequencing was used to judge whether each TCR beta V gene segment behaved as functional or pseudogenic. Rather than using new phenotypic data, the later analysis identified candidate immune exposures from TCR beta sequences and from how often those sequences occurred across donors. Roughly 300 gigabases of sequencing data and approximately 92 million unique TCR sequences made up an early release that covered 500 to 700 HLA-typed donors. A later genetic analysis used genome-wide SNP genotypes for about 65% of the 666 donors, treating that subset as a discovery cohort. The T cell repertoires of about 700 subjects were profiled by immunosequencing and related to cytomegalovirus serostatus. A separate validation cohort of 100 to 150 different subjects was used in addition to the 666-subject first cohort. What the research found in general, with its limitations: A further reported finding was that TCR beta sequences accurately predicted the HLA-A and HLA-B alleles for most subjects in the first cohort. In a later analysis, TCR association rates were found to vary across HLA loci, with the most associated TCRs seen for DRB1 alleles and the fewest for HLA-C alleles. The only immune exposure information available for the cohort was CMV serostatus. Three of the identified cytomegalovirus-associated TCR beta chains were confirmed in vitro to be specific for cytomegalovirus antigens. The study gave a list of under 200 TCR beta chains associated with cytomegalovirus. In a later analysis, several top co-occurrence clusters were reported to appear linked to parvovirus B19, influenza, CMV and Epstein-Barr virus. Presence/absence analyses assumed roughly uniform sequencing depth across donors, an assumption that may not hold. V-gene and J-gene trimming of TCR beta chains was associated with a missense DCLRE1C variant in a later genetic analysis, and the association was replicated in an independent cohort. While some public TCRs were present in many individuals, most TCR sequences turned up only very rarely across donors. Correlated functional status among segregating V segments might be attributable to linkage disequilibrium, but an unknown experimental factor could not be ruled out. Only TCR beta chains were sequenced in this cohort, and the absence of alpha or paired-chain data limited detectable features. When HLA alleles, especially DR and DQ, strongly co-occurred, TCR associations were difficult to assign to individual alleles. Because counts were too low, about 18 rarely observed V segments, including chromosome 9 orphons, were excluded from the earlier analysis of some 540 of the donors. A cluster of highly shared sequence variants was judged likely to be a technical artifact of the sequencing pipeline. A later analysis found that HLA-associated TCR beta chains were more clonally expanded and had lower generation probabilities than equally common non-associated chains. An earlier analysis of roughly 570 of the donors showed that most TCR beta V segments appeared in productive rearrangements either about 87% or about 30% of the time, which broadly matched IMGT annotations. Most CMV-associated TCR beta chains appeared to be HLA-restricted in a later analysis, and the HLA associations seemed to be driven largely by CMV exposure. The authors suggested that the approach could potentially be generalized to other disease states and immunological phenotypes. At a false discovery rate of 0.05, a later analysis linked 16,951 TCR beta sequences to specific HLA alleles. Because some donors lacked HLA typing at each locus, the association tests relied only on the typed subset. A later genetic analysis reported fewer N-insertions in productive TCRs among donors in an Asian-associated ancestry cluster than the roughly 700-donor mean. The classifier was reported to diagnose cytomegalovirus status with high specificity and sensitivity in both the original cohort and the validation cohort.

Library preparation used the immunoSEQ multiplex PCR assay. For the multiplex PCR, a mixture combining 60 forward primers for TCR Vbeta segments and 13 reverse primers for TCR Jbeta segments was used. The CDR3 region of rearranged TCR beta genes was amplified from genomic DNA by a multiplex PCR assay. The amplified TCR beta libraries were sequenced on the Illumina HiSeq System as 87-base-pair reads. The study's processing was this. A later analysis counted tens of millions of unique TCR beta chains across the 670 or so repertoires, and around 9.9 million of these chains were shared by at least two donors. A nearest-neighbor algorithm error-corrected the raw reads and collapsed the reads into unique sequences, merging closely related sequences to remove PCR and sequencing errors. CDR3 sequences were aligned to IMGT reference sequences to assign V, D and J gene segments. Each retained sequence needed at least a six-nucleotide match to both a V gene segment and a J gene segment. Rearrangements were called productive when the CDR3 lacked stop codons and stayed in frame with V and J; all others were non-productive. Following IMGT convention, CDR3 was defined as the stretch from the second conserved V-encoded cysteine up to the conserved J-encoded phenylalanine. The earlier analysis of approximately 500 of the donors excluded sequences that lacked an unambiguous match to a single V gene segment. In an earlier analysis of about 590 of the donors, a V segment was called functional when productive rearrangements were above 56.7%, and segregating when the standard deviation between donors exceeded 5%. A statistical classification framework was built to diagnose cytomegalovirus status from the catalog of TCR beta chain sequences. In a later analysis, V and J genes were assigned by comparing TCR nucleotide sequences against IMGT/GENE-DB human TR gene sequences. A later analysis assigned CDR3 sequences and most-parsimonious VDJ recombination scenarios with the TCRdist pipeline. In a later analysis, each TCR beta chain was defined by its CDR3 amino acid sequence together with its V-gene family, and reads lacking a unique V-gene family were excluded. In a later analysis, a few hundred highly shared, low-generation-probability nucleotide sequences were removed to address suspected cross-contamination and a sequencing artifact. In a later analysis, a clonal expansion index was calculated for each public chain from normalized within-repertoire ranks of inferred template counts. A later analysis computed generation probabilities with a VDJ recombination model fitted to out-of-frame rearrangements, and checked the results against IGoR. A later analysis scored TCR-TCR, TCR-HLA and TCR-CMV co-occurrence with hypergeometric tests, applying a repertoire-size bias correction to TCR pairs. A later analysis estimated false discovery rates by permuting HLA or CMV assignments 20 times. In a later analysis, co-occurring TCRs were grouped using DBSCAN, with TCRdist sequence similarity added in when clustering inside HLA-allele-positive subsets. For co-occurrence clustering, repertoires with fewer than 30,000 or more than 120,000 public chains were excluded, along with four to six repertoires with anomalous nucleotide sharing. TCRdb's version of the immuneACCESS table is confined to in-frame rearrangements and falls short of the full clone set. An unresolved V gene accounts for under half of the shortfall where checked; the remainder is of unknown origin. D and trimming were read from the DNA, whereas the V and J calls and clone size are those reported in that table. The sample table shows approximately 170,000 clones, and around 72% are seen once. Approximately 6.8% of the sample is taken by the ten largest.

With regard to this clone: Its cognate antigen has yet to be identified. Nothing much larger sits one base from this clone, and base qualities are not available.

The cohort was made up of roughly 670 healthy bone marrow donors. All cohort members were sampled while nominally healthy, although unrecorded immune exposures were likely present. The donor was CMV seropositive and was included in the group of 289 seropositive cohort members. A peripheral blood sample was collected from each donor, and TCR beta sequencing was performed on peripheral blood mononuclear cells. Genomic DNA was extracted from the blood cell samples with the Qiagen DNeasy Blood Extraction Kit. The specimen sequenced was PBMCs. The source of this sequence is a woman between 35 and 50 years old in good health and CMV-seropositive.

The CDR3 region has the sequence CASSQGGQGAGGYTF. The bases are TGCGCCAGCAGCCAAGGGGGACAGGGGGCTGGCGGCTACACCTTC. The receptor chain draws on TRBV4-3 and TRBJ1-2; 12 of the junction bases match TRBD1. CDR3 length: 15 amino acids, cysteine to phenylalanine. Only the CDR3 DNA stays, 45 bases, in frame from base 1. After removal of 1 base from V and 8 bases from J, the junction retains 5 bases not matched to a gene. The germline V gene specifies LGHNA as CDR1 and YSLEER as CDR2.